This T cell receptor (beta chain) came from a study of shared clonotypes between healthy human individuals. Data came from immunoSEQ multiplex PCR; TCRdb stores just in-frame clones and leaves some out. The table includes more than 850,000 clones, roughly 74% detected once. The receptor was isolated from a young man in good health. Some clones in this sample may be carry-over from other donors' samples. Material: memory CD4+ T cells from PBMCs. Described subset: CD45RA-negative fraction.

The CDR3 bases are TGTGCCAGCAGCCGAGGAAGCTCCTACGAGCAGTACTTC. As protein: CASSRGSSYEQYF. The rearrangement links TRBV25-1 to TRBJ2-7, with D hard to call. The CDR3 contains 13 residues. V gave up 6 bases and J gave up 0 bases, with 9 bases separating them. Per germline, CDR1 MGHDK and CDR2 SYGVNS.